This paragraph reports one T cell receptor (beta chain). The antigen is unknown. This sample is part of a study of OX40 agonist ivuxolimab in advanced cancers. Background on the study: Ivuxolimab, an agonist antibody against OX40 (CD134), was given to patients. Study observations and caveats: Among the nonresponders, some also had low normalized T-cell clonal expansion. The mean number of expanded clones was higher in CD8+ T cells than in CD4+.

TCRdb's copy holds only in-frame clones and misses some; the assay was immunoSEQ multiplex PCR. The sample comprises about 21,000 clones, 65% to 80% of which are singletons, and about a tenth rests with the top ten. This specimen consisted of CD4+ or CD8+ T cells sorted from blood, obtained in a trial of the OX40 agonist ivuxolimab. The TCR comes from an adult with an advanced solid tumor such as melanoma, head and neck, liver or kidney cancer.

The CDR3 reads CASSLIQGTDTQYF. The CDR3 DNA sequence: TGTGCCAGCAGCTTGATACAGGGCACAGATACGCAGTATTTT. The chain carries TRBV7-9 and TRBJ2-3, with D possibly matching TRBD1 (5 bases). Trimming removed 3 bases at V and 1 base at J, with 8 bases between. The germline V gene has CDR1 SEHNR and CDR2 FQNEAQ (reference sequence). The length of the CDR3 is 14 residues.